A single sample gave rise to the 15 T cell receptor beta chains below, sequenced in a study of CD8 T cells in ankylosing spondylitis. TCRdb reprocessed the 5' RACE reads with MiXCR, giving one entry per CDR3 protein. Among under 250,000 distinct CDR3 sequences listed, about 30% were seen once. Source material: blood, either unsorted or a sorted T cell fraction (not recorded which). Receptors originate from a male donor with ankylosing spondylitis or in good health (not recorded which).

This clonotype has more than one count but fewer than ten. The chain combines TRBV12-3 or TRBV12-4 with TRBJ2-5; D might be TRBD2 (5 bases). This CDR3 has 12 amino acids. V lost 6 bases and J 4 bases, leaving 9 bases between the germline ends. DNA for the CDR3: TGTGCCAGCAGCGGGGTGATAGAGACCCAGTACTTC. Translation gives CASSGVIETQYF.

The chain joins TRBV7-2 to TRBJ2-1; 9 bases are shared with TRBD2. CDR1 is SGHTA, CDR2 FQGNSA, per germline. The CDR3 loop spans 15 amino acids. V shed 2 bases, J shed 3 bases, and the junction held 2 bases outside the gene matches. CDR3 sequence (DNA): TGTGCCAGCAGCTTACCAGCGGGGGGCTACAATGAGCAGTTCTTC. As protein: CASSLPAGGYNEQFF.

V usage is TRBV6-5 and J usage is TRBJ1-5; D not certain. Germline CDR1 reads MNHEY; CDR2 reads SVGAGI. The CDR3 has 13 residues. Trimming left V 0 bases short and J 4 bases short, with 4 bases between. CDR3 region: CASSYSKNQPQHF. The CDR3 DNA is TGTGCCAGCAGTTACTCGAAGAATCAGCCCCAGCATTTT.

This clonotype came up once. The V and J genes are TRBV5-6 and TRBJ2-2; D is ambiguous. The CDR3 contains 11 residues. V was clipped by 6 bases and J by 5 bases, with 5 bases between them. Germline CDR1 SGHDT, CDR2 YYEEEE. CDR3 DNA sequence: TGTGCCAGCACCTCGACCGGGGAGCTGTTTTTT. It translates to CASTSTGELFF.

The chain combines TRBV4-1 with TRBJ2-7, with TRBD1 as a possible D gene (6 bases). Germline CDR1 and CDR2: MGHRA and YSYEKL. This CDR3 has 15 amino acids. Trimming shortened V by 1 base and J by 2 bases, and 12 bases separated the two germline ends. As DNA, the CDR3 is TGCGCCAGCAGCCAAGGGACAGCGGATGCCTACGAGCAGTACTTC. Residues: CASSQGTADAYEQYF.

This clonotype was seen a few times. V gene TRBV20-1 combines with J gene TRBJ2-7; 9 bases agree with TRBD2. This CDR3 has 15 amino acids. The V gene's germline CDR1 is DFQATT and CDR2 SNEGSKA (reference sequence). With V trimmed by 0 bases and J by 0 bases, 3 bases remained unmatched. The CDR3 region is CSARDSGGYSYEQYF. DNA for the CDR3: TGCAGTGCTAGAGATAGCGGGGGCTACTCCTACGAGCAGTACTTC.

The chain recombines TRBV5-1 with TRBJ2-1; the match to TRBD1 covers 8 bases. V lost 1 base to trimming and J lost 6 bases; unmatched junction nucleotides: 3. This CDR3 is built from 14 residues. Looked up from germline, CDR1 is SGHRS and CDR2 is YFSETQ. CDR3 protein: CASSLITGGNEQFF. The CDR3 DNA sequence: TGCGCCAGCAGCTTGATAACAGGGGGCAATGAGCAGTTCTTC.

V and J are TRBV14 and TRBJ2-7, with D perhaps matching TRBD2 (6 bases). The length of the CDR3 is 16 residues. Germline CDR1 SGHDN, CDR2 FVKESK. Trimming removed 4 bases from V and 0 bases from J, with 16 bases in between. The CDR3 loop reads CASSRMGSGPSYEQYF. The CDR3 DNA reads TGTGCCAGCAGCCGGATGGGGAGCGGGCCCTCCTACGAGCAGTACTTC.

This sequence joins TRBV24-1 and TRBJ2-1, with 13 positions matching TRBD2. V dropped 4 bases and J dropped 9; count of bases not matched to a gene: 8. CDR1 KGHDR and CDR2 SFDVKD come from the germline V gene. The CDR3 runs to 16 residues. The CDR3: CATSDSRLAGGSEQFF. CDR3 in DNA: TGTGCCACCAGTGACTCGCGACTAGCGGGGGGTTCTGAGCAGTTCTTC.

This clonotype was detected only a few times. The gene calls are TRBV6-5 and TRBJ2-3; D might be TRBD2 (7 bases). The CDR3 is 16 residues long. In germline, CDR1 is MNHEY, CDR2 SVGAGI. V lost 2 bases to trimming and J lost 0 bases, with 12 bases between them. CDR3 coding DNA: TGTGCCAGCAGTTACCGGGGGCGGGGGAGCACAGATACGCAGTATTTT. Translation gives CASSYRGRGSTDTQYF.

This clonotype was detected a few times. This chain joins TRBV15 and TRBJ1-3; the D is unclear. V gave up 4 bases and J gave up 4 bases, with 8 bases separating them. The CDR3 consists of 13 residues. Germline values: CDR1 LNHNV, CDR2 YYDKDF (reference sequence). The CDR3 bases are TGTGCCACCAGCACTGCTACCGGAAACACCATATATTTT. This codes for CATSTATGNTIYF.

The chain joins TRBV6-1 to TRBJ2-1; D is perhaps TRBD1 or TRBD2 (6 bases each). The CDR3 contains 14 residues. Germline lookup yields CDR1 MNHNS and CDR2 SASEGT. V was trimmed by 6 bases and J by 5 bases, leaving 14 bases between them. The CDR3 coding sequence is TGTGCCAGCAGCCCCCCGGGGGCCAACAATGAGCAGTTCTTC. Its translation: CASSPPGANNEQFF.

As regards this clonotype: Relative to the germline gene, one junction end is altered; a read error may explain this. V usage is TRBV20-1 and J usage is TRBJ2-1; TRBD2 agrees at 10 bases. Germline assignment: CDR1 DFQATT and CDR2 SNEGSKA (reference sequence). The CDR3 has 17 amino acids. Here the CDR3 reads CCARILAGPPSYNEQFF. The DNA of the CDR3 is TGCTGTGCTAGAATACTAGCGGGACCCCCTTCCTACAATGAGCAGTTCTTC.

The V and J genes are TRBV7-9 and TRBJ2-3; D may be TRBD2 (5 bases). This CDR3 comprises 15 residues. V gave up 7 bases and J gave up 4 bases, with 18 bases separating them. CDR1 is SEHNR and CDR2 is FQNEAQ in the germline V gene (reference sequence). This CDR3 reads CASIPRRAIADTQYF. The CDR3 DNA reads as TGTGCCAGCATCCCCCGGCGGGCGATCGCAGATACGCAGTATTTT.

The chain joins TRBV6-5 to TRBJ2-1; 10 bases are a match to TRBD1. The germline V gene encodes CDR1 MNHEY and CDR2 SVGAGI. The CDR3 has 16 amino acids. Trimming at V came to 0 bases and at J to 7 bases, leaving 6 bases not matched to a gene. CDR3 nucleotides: TGTGCCAGCAGTTACTCGGGACAGGGGTGGATTAATGAGCAGTTCTTC. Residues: CASSYSGQGWINEQFF.